The 3 T cell receptor beta chains given below trace back to one sample, sequenced in a study of blood T cell repertoires in COVID-19 (dated by TCRdb to 2020 to 2022). Receptor libraries were prepared by the immunoSEQ multiplex PCR assay. TCRdb holds this immuneACCESS table with in-frame rearrangements only. Some clones are missing; in checked studies, unresolved V genes explain under half, and the rest has no known cause. The sample table holds around 110,000 clones, of which around four fifths were seen once. Of the sample, less than 8% falls within the top ten clones. The source material was peripheral blood. These receptors were taken from a man in his sixties or seventies with active or convalescent COVID-19.

The chain recombines TRBV7-3 with TRBJ2-2; TRBD2 matches at 15 bases. CDR1 is SGHTA, CDR2 FQGTGA, per germline. The length of the CDR3 is 17 residues. The V gene end was trimmed by 5 bases and the J gene end by 3 bases; junction bases not matched to a gene: 4. For the CDR3, the DNA is TGTGCCAGCAGCCAGGGACTAGCGGGGGGATACACCGGGGAGCTGTTTTTT. The encoded protein is CASSQGLAGGYTGELFF.

The chain links TRBV7-2 to TRBJ1-6; 8 bases agree with TRBD1. The CDR3 totals 15 residues. Germline trimming cut 1 base from V and 7 bases from J; bases unmatched to any gene: 3. CDR1 and CDR2 (germline): SGHTA, FQGNSA. The CDR3 nucleotides read TGTGCCAGCAGCTTAGGGACAGGGCGAAATTCACCCCTCCACTTT. It translates to CASSLGTGRNSPLHF.

CDR3 amino acids: CASSLERSGTGELFF. The CDR3 DNA sequence: TGTGCCAGCAGCCTCGAGCGGAGCGGAACCGGGGAGCTGTTTTTT. This chain links TRBV9 with TRBJ2-2; tentatively, D is TRBD2 (5 bases). Per the germline V gene, CDR1 is SGDLS and CDR2 is YYNGEE. CDR3 length: 15 amino acids. Trimming took 4 bases from V and 5 from J, leaving 15 bases between them.